Below, 18 T cell receptor beta chains from the same sample are listed, as sequenced in a study of blood T cell repertoires in COVID-19. Using immunoSEQ multiplex PCR, the repertoire was profiled, and TCRdb retains in-frame clones only, with some absent. The table shows fewer than 350,000 clones, with roughly 85% occurring only once. What was sequenced was PBMCs or T cells enriched from blood (not recorded which). These receptors were collected from a woman in her twenties or thirties who had been exposed to COVID-19.

V is TRBV9 and J is TRBJ2-7, with 7 bases aligning to TRBD1. Germline V gene data show CDR1 as SGDLS and CDR2 as YYNGEE. With V trimmed by 0 bases and J by 6 bases, 9 bases remained unmatched. The CDR3 is 15 amino acids. The CDR3 region has the DNA TGTGCCAGCAGCGTAGGTCCCGACAGGGTTGGCGAGCAGTACTTC. This encodes CASSVGPDRVGEQYF. Variable domain in full (rest from reference TRBV9 and TRBJ2-7): DSGVTQTPKHLITATGQRVTLRCSPRSGDLSVYWYQQSLDQGLQFLIQYYNGEERAKGNILERFSAQQFPDLHSELNLSSLELGDSALYFCASSVGPDRVGEQYFGPGTRLTVT.

This chain connects TRBV3-1 (or the pseudogene TRBV3-2) to TRBJ1-1, with 8 bases identical to TRBD1. The J segment lost 9 bases and the V segment lost 0 bases, leaving 6 bases of the junction unmatched. From germline, CDR1 is LGHDT and CDR2 YNNKEL (reference sequence). The CDR3 spans 14 residues. CDR3 in DNA: TGTGCCAGCAGCCAAGATCATGGCAGGGGGCAAGCTTTCTTT. It translates to CASSQDHGRGQAFF.

This sequence joins TRBV28 and TRBJ2-7; weak D call: TRBD1 (7 bases). Per germline, CDR1 MDHEN and CDR2 SYDVKM. V lost 6 bases to trimming and J lost 3 bases, with 18 bases between them. This CDR3 has 15 amino acids. CDR3 nucleotide sequence: TGTGCCAGCAGCCCGAGACAGGGAGGCTTCTACGAGCAGTACTTC. Encoded protein: CASSPRQGGFYEQYF. The entire variable domain, with the rest obtained from reference TRBV28 and TRBJ2-7, is as follows: DVKVTQSSRYLVKRTGEKVFLECVQDMDHENMFWYRQDPGLGLRLIYFSYDVKMKEKGDIPEGYSVSREKKERFSLILESASTNQTSMYLCASSPRQGGFYEQYFGPGTRLTVT.

This chain uses TRBV19 with TRBJ1-1; D gene unclear. The germline V and J ends were trimmed by 5 bases and 1 base, with 8 bases remaining between them. The CDR3 runs 13 residues. Germline values: CDR1 LNHDA, CDR2 SQIVND (reference sequence). In nucleotides, the CDR3 is TGTGCCAGTAGTGATTCAGGGAACACTGAAGCTTTCTTT. It translates to CASSDSGNTEAFF.

The CDR3 DNA reads as TGCGCCAGCAGCCAGAGTCTAGCAACTTTCTCCTACAATGAGCAGTTCTTC. Translated: CASSQSLATFSYNEQFF. The chain links TRBV4-3 to TRBJ2-1, with D perhaps TRBD2 (5 bases). The CDR3 sequence is 17 residues long. The V end lost 3 bases, the J end lost 0 bases, and 15 bases lay between the germline ends. Germline assignment: CDR1 LGHNA and CDR2 YSLEER.

This clone was seen more than once but under ten times. This chain joins TRBV27 and TRBJ2-1; 8 bases are a match to TRBD2. This CDR3 is 15 amino acids long. CDR1 and CDR2 from the germline V gene are MNHEY and SMNVEV (reference sequence). J gave up 8 bases and V 7 bases, and 13 bases lay outside the gene matches. This CDR3 is CASKTPSGSSHEQFF. The CDR3 region has the DNA TGTGCCAGCAAAACCCCCAGCGGGAGCTCCCATGAGCAGTTCTTC.

V usage is TRBV13 and J usage is TRBJ2-7; the match to TRBD1 covers 8 bases. This CDR3 spans 14 amino acids. Germline CDR1 is PRHDT and CDR2 is FYEKMQ (reference sequence). V trimming: 5 bases; J trimming: 3 bases; junction bases outside the gene matches: 6. CDR3 coding DNA: TGTGCCAGCAGCCACGGACAGGGTAACTACGAGCAGTACTTC. Its protein product is CASSHGQGNYEQYF. Full variable domain (rest looked up from reference TRBV13 and TRBJ2-7): AAGVIQSPRHLIKEKRETATLKCYPIPRHDTVYWYQQGPGQDPQFLISFYEKMQSDKGSIPDRFSAQQFSDYHSELNMSSLELGDSALYFCASSHGQGNYEQYFGPGTRLTVT.

The rearrangement joins TRBV6-5 to TRBJ1-6, with 9 bases aligning to TRBD1. The CDR3 extends over 15 amino acids. CDR1 is MNHEY and CDR2 is SVGAGI in the germline V gene. The V segment lost 7 bases and the J segment 6 bases; nucleotides outside the gene matches: 7. In nucleotides, the CDR3 is TGTGCCAGCAATAGAGGGGACAGGGTTAATTCACCCCTCCACTTT. Translating gives CASNRGDRVNSPLHF.

The rearrangement links TRBV5-1 to TRBJ2-7; TRBD1 is a possible D gene (6 bases). Germline values: CDR1 SGHRS, CDR2 YFSETQ. The length of the CDR3 is 12 residues. V was pared by 4 bases and J by 3 bases, with 8 bases between. This CDR3 is CASSKDSYEQYF. DNA for the CDR3: TGCGCCAGCAGCAAGGACAGCTACGAGCAGTACTTC.

CDR3 nucleotides: TGTGCCAGCAGTTCCATCAGGATTAACACTGAAGCTTTCTTT. This codes for CASSSIRINTEAFF. V usage is TRBV6-2 or TRBV6-3 and J usage is TRBJ1-1; D ambiguous. V was trimmed by 4 bases and J by 2 bases, leaving 11 bases between them. CDR1 is MNHEY, CDR2 SVGEGT, per germline. The CDR3 loop spans 14 amino acids.

The rearrangement links TRBV29-1 to TRBJ2-2; D not certain. The germline V gene has CDR1 SQVTM and CDR2 ANQGSEA. V was cut by 2 bases and J by 2 bases, with 9 bases left in between. The CDR3 totals 14 residues. CDR3 protein: CSVESPGNTGELFF. The CDR3 bases are TGCAGCGTTGAAAGTCCAGGAAACACCGGGGAGCTGTTTTTT.

This clone was seen at least ten times. This chain joins TRBV5-4 and TRBJ2-1; 9 nucleotides line up with TRBD1. Looked up from germline, CDR1 is SGHNT and CDR2 is YYREEE (reference sequence). V shed 2 bases, J shed 0 bases, and the junction held 3 bases outside the gene matches. The CDR3 loop spans 16 amino acids. The CDR3 DNA is TGTGCCAGCAGCTTTAGGACAGGGGTCTCCTACAATGAGCAGTTCTTC. It yields the protein CASSFRTGVSYNEQFF.

The V gene is TRBV7-2, the J gene TRBJ2-7; D remains unclear. This CDR3 has 15 amino acids. Trimming shortened V by 5 bases and J by 1 base, and 15 bases separated the two germline ends. CDR1 and CDR2 (germline): SGHTA, FQGNSA. The CDR3 loop is CASSPSRVSSYEQYF. Written as DNA, the CDR3 is TGTGCCAGCAGCCCGAGCCGGGTTTCGTCCTACGAGCAGTACTTC.

The chain links TRBV11-1 to TRBJ2-1, with 13 bases that match TRBD2. The CDR3 has 16 residues. The V gene end was trimmed by 6 bases and the J gene end by 6 bases; junction bases not matched to a gene: 8. In germline, CDR1 is SGHAT, CDR2 FQDESV (reference sequence). The CDR3 bases are TGTGCCAGCAGGGACACTAGCGGGAGGGCCGTCAATGAGCAGTTCTTC. Translation: CASRDTSGRAVNEQFF.

The rearrangement joins TRBV6-1 to TRBJ1-3; 10 bases map to TRBD1. The CDR3 covers 16 residues. CDR1 and CDR2 (germline): MNHNS, SASEGT. J gave up 0 bases and V 3 bases, and 2 bases lay outside the gene matches. Written as DNA, the CDR3 is TGTGCCAGCAGTGAGGACAGGGGGTACTCTGGAAACACCATATATTTT. It encodes CASSEDRGYSGNTIYF.

For the CDR3, the DNA is TGTGCCAGCAGCGTAAATTCACAGTTCAATCAGCCCCAGCATTTT. Its translation is CASSVNSQFNQPQHF. The chain employs TRBV9 and TRBJ1-5; D call uncertain. V was cut by 1 base and J by 3 bases, with 11 bases left in between. CDR3 size: 15 residues. Germline loops: CDR1 SGDLS, CDR2 YYNGEE.

This chain uses TRBV6-5 with TRBJ1-2, with D uncertain. In germline, CDR1 is MNHEY, CDR2 SVGAGI. Trimming removed 6 bases from V and 1 base from J, with 9 bases in between. This CDR3 region has 13 residues. The CDR3 nucleotides are TGTGCCAGCAGACGTGCGGGTAACTATGGCTACACCTTC. This sequence encodes CASRRAGNYGYTF.

The chain is built from TRBV18 and TRBJ2-1; 14 bases are a match to TRBD2. V lost 0 bases, J lost 5 bases, and 3 bases stayed unmatched. The CDR3 runs to 17 residues. Germline V gene data show CDR1 as KGHSH and CDR2 as LQKENI. For the CDR3, the DNA is TGTGCCAGCTCACCACCGACTAGCGGGAGGGCCAACAATGAGCAGTTCTTC. Translating it yields CASSPPTSGRANNEQFF.